The 21 T cell receptor beta chains presented below share a single source sample, sequenced in a study of blood T cell repertoires in COVID-19. Clones were sequenced by immunoSEQ multiplex PCR, and TCRdb holds only the in-frame ones, with some missing. Among about 250,000 clones, approximately 88% were seen once, and the ten largest hold around 6.5%. Sequencing was performed on peripheral blood. The receptor source for this set is a woman between 25 and 40 years old with COVID-19, enrolled during active disease.

The V gene is TRBV5-1, the J gene TRBJ1-3; D is uncertain. The CDR3 spans 16 residues. V shed 0 bases and J shed 0 bases, with 10 bases lying between them. CDR1 is SGHRS, CDR2 YFSETQ, per germline. Here the CDR3 reads CASSLGASHSGNTIYF. The CDR3 coding sequence is TGCGCCAGCAGCTTGGGGGCTAGCCACTCTGGAAACACCATATATTTT.

J is TRBJ1-5 and V is TRBV7-2, with TRBD1 identical over 10 bases. Trimming at V came to 3 bases and at J to 9 bases, leaving 5 bases not matched to a gene. The V gene's germline CDR1 is SGHTA and CDR2 FQGNSA. This CDR3 region has 14 residues. This CDR3 reads CASSLEGQGTPQHF. For the CDR3, the DNA is TGTGCCAGCAGCTTGGAGGGACAGGGGACGCCCCAGCATTTT.

Here the CDR3 reads CASSPEGQYNSPLHF. The CDR3 nucleotides are TGTGCCAGCTCACCCGAGGGACAGTATAATTCACCCCTCCACTTT. The chain links TRBV18 to TRBJ1-6, with 7 positions matching TRBD1. Looked up from germline, CDR1 is KGHSH and CDR2 is LQKENI. The CDR3 has 15 residues. The J segment lost 4 bases and the V segment lost 3 bases, leaving 3 bases of the junction unmatched.

This clone occurred a few times. This rearrangement joins TRBV19 to TRBJ1-1; TRBD1 matches at 7 bases. The CDR3 sequence is 14 residues long. J was trimmed by 0 bases and V by 7 bases; bases with no gene match: 5. The germline CDR1 and CDR2 sequences are LNHDA and SQIVND (reference sequence). CDR3 sequence reads: CASNMDRLNTEAFF. The CDR3 DNA reads TGTGCCAGTAACATGGACAGGTTGAACACTGAAGCTTTCTTT. The variable domain in full, with the rest retrieved from reference TRBV19 and TRBJ1-1, is DGGITQSPKYLFRKEGQNVTLSCEQNLNHDAMYWYRQDPGQGLRLIYYSQIVNDFQKGDIAEGYSVSREKKESFPLTVTSAQKNPTAFYLCASNMDRLNTEAFFGQGTRLTVV.

The V call is TRBV16, the J call TRBJ2-1, with TRBD1 matching 9 bases. This CDR3 comprises 16 residues. Germline values: CDR1 KGHSY, CDR2 FQNENV. V was clipped by 2 bases and J by 6 bases; unmatched bases: 8. CDR3 coding DNA: TGTGCCAGCAGCCAAACACAGGGGGCGACGGGCAATGAGCAGTTCTTC. It codes for CASSQTQGATGNEQFF.

This rearrangement joins TRBV29-1 to TRBJ1-2, with D tentatively TRBD1 (5 bases). The CDR3 is made up of 15 amino acids. V lost 6 bases and J 2 bases, leaving 19 bases between the germline ends. The germline CDR1 and CDR2 sequences are SQVTM and ANQGSEA. DNA for the CDR3: TGCAGCGTGGGGGGGACCGCTCAAACCAACTATGGCTACACCTTC. Translating gives CSVGGTAQTNYGYTF.

This chain links TRBV7-8 with TRBJ2-5; D is uncertain. V lost 5 bases and J 1 base, leaving 5 bases between the germline ends. This CDR3 contains 12 residues. Germline CDR1 reads SGHVS; CDR2 reads FQNEAQ. CDR3 residues: CASSRAQETQYF. CDR3 in DNA: TGTGCCAGCAGCCGGGCCCAAGAGACCCAGTACTTC.

This rearrangement joins TRBV13 to TRBJ1-3; D call uncertain. V was trimmed by 5 bases and J by 2 bases, leaving 4 bases between them. Germline CDR1 reads PRHDT; CDR2 reads FYEKMQ (reference sequence). The CDR3 is 12 residues long. CDR3: CASSPAGNTIYF. CDR3 nucleotide sequence: TGTGCCAGCAGCCCCGCTGGAAACACCATATATTTT.

The rearrangement links TRBV5-1 to TRBJ2-7, with 8 bases lining up with TRBD1. The trim removed 4 bases at V and 4 bases at J, leaving 10 bases unmatched. The CDR3 consists of 15 residues. Germline V lookup: CDR1 SGHRS, CDR2 YFSETQ. This chain's CDR3 is CASSQTGGRGYEQYV. The CDR3 DNA sequence: TGCGCCAGCAGCCAAACAGGGGGAAGGGGTTACGAGCAGTACGTC.

This chain uses TRBV27 with TRBJ2-1; 9 bases are shared with TRBD1. The trim removed 8 bases at V and 8 bases at J, leaving 13 bases unmatched. This CDR3 spans 15 amino acids. Per germline, CDR1 MNHEY and CDR2 SMNVEV (reference sequence). CDR3 in amino acids: CASQHGTGRRDEQFF. The DNA of the CDR3 is TGTGCCAGCCAGCACGGGACAGGGAGACGTGATGAGCAGTTCTTC.

The chain couples TRBV6-5 to TRBJ1-4; D not certain. The CDR3 contains 16 residues. V was shortened by 0 bases and J by 4 bases, with 12 bases between the two germline ends. CDR1 and CDR2 from the germline V gene are MNHEY and SVGAGI. For the CDR3, the DNA is TGTGCCAGCAGTTACTCCCCCTACTACCGTAATGAAAAACTGTTTTTT. Residues: CASSYSPYYRNEKLFF.

The chain recombines TRBV29-1 with TRBJ1-5; D gene unclear. This CDR3 is 14 amino acids long. Germline V gives CDR1 SQVTM, CDR2 ANQGSEA. V lost 4 bases, J lost 5 bases, and 15 bases lay in between. CDR3 bases: TGCAGCGTTGCTTCGGGAAATATTGATCAGCCCCAGCATTTT. Its translation is CSVASGNIDQPQHF.

The DNA for the CDR3 is TGTGCCAGCAGGGGGGGGAGGTCTCAGTACTTC. Its protein is CASRGGRSQYF. The rearrangement joins TRBV2 to TRBJ2-7; 7 positions agree with TRBD2. The CDR3 contains 11 residues. Germline V CDR1 and CDR2: SNHLY, FYNNEI. V shed 6 bases, J shed 10 bases, and the junction held 6 bases outside the gene matches.

The chain has TRBV11-2 and TRBJ2-3; D possibly corresponds to TRBD2 (6 bases). V lost 0 bases to trimming and J lost 0 bases, with 7 bases between them. Per the germline V gene, CDR1 is SGHAT and CDR2 is FQNNGV. The CDR3 sequence is 15 residues long. DNA for the CDR3: TGTGCCAGCAGCTTAGACGGGAGAAGCACAGATACGCAGTATTTT. Its protein is CASSLDGRSTDTQYF.

The chain has TRBV16 and TRBJ1-5; the D gene is possibly TRBD1 (5 bases). The CDR3 consists of 16 residues. The V end was cut by 2 bases, the J end by 1 base, with 12 bases between. CDR1 is KGHSY and CDR2 is FQNENV in the germline V gene. CDR3 nucleotide sequence: TGTGCCAGCAGCCAACGCTGGACAACAAGCAATCAGCCCCAGCATTTT. Protein product: CASSQRWTTSNQPQHF.

The chain recombines TRBV7-9 with TRBJ2-5, with 8 bases aligning to TRBD1. Losses at the gene ends were 2 bases for V and 5 bases for J; bases not matched to a gene: 16. The length of the CDR3 is 18 residues. Germline V gene data show CDR1 as SEHNR and CDR2 as FQNEAQ (reference sequence). The CDR3 here is CASSLRGVDRVNRETQYF. DNA of the CDR3: TGTGCCAGCAGCTTAAGAGGTGTGGACAGGGTGAATCGGGAGACCCAGTACTTC.

This chain uses TRBV4-2 with TRBJ2-1; possibly TRBD2 for D (7 bases). The ends were cut back, 2 bases at V and 7 bases at J, with 21 bases in the middle. The CDR3 covers 17 residues. Germline values: CDR1 LGHNA, CDR2 YNFKEQ. The CDR3 DNA is TGTGCCAGCAGCCAATCCCGGGGGGCTCAGATCCAAAATGAGCAGTTCTTC. Its translation is CASSQSRGAQIQNEQFF.

The chain uses TRBV4-3 and TRBJ1-2, with D hard to call. In germline, CDR1 is LGHNA, CDR2 YSLEER. There are 15 residues in the CDR3. V was pared by 0 bases and J by 8 bases, with 16 bases between. The chain's CDR3 is CASSQDRGRAGGYTF. As DNA, the CDR3 is TGCGCCAGCAGCCAAGATCGGGGAAGGGCAGGCGGCTACACCTTC.

V and J are TRBV21-1 and TRBJ2-7; TRBD1, the table's D call, lacks a check against the DNA. TRBV21-1 is deemed a pseudogene. The CDR3 has 14 amino acids. The CDR3 DNA follows: TGTGCCAGCAGCAAAGGGGGCAGTTCCTACGAGCAGTACTTC. Its protein is CASSKGGSSYEQYF.

The chain links TRBV4-2 to TRBJ2-3; TRBD2 matches at 9 bases. The CDR3 spans 14 residues. Trimming took 4 bases from V and 5 from J; bases not matched to a gene: 4. Germline loops: CDR1 LGHNA, CDR2 YNFKEQ. The CDR3 DNA is TGTGCCAGCAGCCTTAGCGGGGGTGTAGATACGCAGTATTTT. It encodes CASSLSGGVDTQYF.

The V call is TRBV11-2, the J call TRBJ1-1; D possibly corresponds to TRBD1 (6 bases). V was clipped by 4 bases and J by 0 bases, with 18 bases between them. Per germline, CDR1 SGHAT and CDR2 FQNNGV. The CDR3 runs to 17 residues. CDR3 region: CASSSIGGAEMNTEAFF. CDR3 sequence (DNA): TGTGCCAGCAGCTCCATCGGGGGGGCAGAAATGAACACTGAAGCTTTCTTT.